The 26 T cell receptor beta chains below come from one sample, sequenced in a study of siplizumab effects on memory and regulatory T cells. Sequencing was performed with immunoSEQ multiplex PCR; in TCRdb, only in-frame clones are kept and a portion is missing. The repertoire holds around 100,000 clones, 80% to 95% seen once, with roughly 2.5% in the top ten. Input material: CD4+ T cells sorted from blood. These receptors were collected from a human donor in good health. Some clones in this sample may be carry-over from other donors' samples.

V gene TRBV6-9 combines with J gene TRBJ2-3; D is ambiguous. The CDR3 is 13 amino acids. Trimming pared 4 bases from V and 4 bases from J, leaving 9 bases between. Germline CDR1 and CDR2: MNHGY and SVAAGI. CDR3 in DNA: TGTGCCAGCAGTTCTACGGCGGCAGATACGCAGTATTTT. Translation gives CASSSTAADTQYF.

The chain is built from TRBV21-1 and TRBJ2-1; the table's D gene call, TRBD2, was not cross checked with the DNA. TRBV21-1 is an annotated pseudogene. This CDR3 has 16 amino acids. The CDR3 bases are TGTGCCAGCATCTGTATAGCGGGAGTCTCCTACAATGAGCAGTTCTTC. The encoded protein is CASICIAGVSYNEQFF.

The V gene is TRBV5-4, the J gene TRBJ1-2; 12 nucleotides line up with TRBD1. Germline loops: CDR1 SGHNT, CDR2 YYREEE (reference sequence). With V trimmed by 4 bases and J by 4 bases, 11 bases remained unmatched. The CDR3 runs 17 residues. The CDR3 region is CASSHGPGTGGGYGYTF. As DNA, the CDR3 is TGTGCCAGCAGCCACGGACCCGGGACAGGGGGCGGCTATGGCTACACCTTC. The full variable domain, in which reference TRBV5-4 and TRBJ1-2 provide the parts outside the CDR3, is ETGVTQSPTHLIKTRGQQVTLRCSSQSGHNTVSWYQQALGQGPQFIFQYYREEENGRGNFPPRFSGLQFPNYSSELNVNALELDDSALYLCASSHGPGTGGGYGYTFGSGTRLTVV.

The DNA for the CDR3 is TGTGCCAGCAGTTCTTTATATCTCGGGACGGCCAACGTCCTGACTTTC. It codes for CASSSLYLGTANVLTF. This chain links TRBV28 with TRBJ2-6; D may match TRBD1 or TRBD2 (5 bases each). Germline V gene data show CDR1 as MDHEN and CDR2 as SYDVKM. CDR3 length equals 16 residues. Trimming pared 4 bases from V and 6 bases from J, leaving 16 bases between.

The chain combines TRBV19 with TRBJ1-1, with D maybe TRBD1 (6 bases). There are 14 residues in the CDR3. Trimming shortened V by 3 bases and J by 4 bases, and 12 bases separated the two germline ends. CDR1 is LNHDA, CDR2 SQIVND, per germline (reference sequence). The DNA of the CDR3 is TGTGCCAGTAGTATTGGGGGGGCCAGCACTGAAGCTTTCTTT. Its translation is CASSIGGASTEAFF. Full variable domain (outside the CDR3, taken from reference TRBV19 and TRBJ1-1): DGGITQSPKYLFRKEGQNVTLSCEQNLNHDAMYWYRQDPGQGLRLIYYSQIVNDFQKGDIAEGYSVSREKKESFPLTVTSAQKNPTAFYLCASSIGGASTEAFFGQGTRLTVV.

V and J are TRBV28 and TRBJ1-2, with D unclear. Germline CDR1 reads MDHEN; CDR2 reads SYDVKM. This CDR3 contains 15 residues. V lost 7 bases and J 8 bases, leaving 23 bases between the germline ends. CDR3 sequence reads: CASTIEGRTSYGYTF. Written as DNA, the CDR3 is TGTGCCAGCACCATTGAGGGCCGGACGAGCTACGGCTACACCTTC.

Comments on this clone: Because the CDR3 is missing its conserved closing phenylalanine or tryptophan, this is likely a read error. The limits of the CDR3 on the DNA are not certain, so only TCRdb's listed CDR3 is given. This rearrangement joins TRBV6-5 to TRBJ2-7; the D call TRBD1 from the table was never checked on the DNA. Both ends counted, the CDR3 spans 12 residues. CDR1 and CDR2 from the germline V gene are MNHEY and SVGAGI. CDR3 protein: CASSYKPGQGNL.

The chain is built from TRBV5-4 and TRBJ2-7, with 8 bases aligning to TRBD2. CDR3 length: 17 residues. J lost 4 bases, V lost 4 bases, and 16 bases had no gene match. Looked up from germline, CDR1 is SGHNT and CDR2 is YYREEE (reference sequence). The CDR3 reads CASSPGGPGTRSYEQYF. The CDR3 DNA is TGTGCCAGCAGCCCCGGAGGGCCCGGGACTAGAAGTTACGAGCAGTACTTC.

This clone was counted once. This chain joins TRBV30 and TRBJ1-3; 9 bases line up with TRBD1. Per germline, CDR1 GTSNPN and CDR2 SVGIG (reference sequence). The length of the CDR3 is 16 residues. V lost 0 bases and J lost 2; bases outside the gene matches: 5. CDR3 in amino acids: CAWSVPRTGAGNTIYF. CDR3 DNA sequence: TGTGCCTGGAGTGTACCCCGGACAGGGGCTGGAAACACCATATATTTT.

This chain links TRBV6-1 with TRBJ2-1; D remains ambiguous. The V and J ends lost 6 bases and 4 bases respectively, with 10 bases between them. CDR1 MNHNS and CDR2 SASEGT come from the germline V gene. This CDR3 contains 13 residues. The CDR3 nucleotides are TGTGCCAGCAGACGTGTGGCGTACAATGAGCAGTTCTTC. It translates to CASRRVAYNEQFF.

V gene TRBV18 combines with J gene TRBJ2-3; D is uncertain. Per germline, CDR1 KGHSH and CDR2 LQKENI. This CDR3 comprises 15 residues. Trimming removed 3 bases from V and 2 bases from J, with 12 bases in between. The CDR3 DNA reads TGTGCCAGCTCACCGGAGTTATTTTCCACAGATACGCAGTATTTT. It specifies CASSPELFSTDTQYF.

This sequence joins TRBV7-3 and TRBJ2-1; D is unclear. V lost 0 bases and J lost 8, with 17 bases in between. Germline V gene data show CDR1 as SGHTA and CDR2 as FQGTGA. The CDR3 runs 16 residues. CDR3 DNA: TGTGCCAGCAGCTTAACGGCCAGGTCGTCGTTGGATGAGCAGTTCTTC. Encoded protein: CASSLTARSSLDEQFF.

J is TRBJ2-2 and V is TRBV5-1; D gene unclear. The CDR3 totals 14 residues. Germline CDR1 is SGHRS and CDR2 is YFSETQ. V lost 0 bases and J lost 5, with 8 bases in between. Here the CDR3 DNA reads TGCGCCAGCAGCTTGGGGGCCTCAACCGGGGAGCTGTTTTTT. Translation gives CASSLGASTGELFF.

This clone was seen just once. This sequence joins TRBV18 and TRBJ1-3, with 7 nucleotides matching TRBD1. The CDR3 runs to 15 residues. Per germline, CDR1 KGHSH and CDR2 LQKENI. The junction had 4 bases not matched to a gene; V was cut back by 3 bases and J by 2 bases. CDR3 loop: CASSPKGAAGNTIYF. The CDR3 DNA reads TGTGCCAGCTCACCCAAGGGGGCAGCTGGAAACACCATATATTTT.

V gene TRBV4-1 combines with J gene TRBJ2-7; tentatively, D is TRBD2 (5 bases). Germline V CDR1 and CDR2: MGHRA, YSYEKL. The length of the CDR3 is 17 residues. Trimming removed 4 bases from V and 5 bases from J, with 24 bases in between. Written as DNA, the CDR3 is TGCGCCAGCAGCCGTAGTTCCCCTGGACTCTCCGAAGACGAGCAGTACTTC. This encodes CASSRSSPGLSEDEQYF.

The V call is TRBV4-1, the J call TRBJ2-3, with 7 bases identical to TRBD2. The CDR3 has 14 amino acids. Germline assignment: CDR1 MGHRA and CDR2 YSYEKL. Trimming removed 7 bases from V and 6 bases from J; junction bases left unmatched: 10. CDR3 coding DNA: TGCGCCAGCACCCACCTCGGGGGGATGGATACGCAGTATTTT. This sequence encodes CASTHLGGMDTQYF.

This chain joins TRBV12-5 and TRBJ2-1; D remains ambiguous. Trimming pared 5 bases from V and 5 bases from J, leaving 4 bases between. The CDR3 is 11 residues long. Germline V gene data show CDR1 as LGHNT and CDR2 as FRNRAP. The CDR3 reads CASGQDNEQFF. For the CDR3, the DNA is TGTGCTAGTGGTCAAGACAATGAGCAGTTCTTC.

This chain joins TRBV6-5 and TRBJ1-1; D ambiguous. Germline loops: CDR1 MNHEY, CDR2 SVGAGI. V was trimmed by 6 bases and J by 6 bases, leaving 8 bases between them. The CDR3 sequence is 11 residues long. The CDR3 nucleotides are TGTGCCAGCAGCTTCTTAGCTGAAGCTTTCTTT. It encodes CASSFLAEAFF.

This sequence joins TRBV6-1 and TRBJ2-1; 13 bases are shared with TRBD2. Per germline, CDR1 MNHNS and CDR2 SASEGT. This CDR3 region has 15 residues. The J segment lost 9 bases and the V segment lost 6 bases, leaving 8 bases of the junction unmatched. The CDR3 sequence is CASRALAGGPSEQFF. The CDR3 DNA follows: TGTGCCAGCAGAGCACTAGCGGGAGGGCCCAGTGAGCAGTTCTTC.

The chain joins TRBV28 to TRBJ1-5; 7 nucleotides agree with TRBD1. J lost 0 bases, V lost 6 bases, and 5 bases had no gene match. The germline V gene has CDR1 MDHEN and CDR2 SYDVKM. This CDR3 is 15 amino acids long. As DNA, the CDR3 is TGTGCCAGCAGAAGGGGGCCTAATAGCAATCAGCCCCAGCATTTT. Translated, it gives CASRRGPNSNQPQHF.

The chain couples TRBV5-6 to TRBJ2-7; no clear D. CDR1 is SGHDT, CDR2 YYEEEE, per germline. The CDR3 runs 15 residues. V lost 4 bases and J lost 0, with 14 bases in between. Here the CDR3 DNA reads TGTGCCAGCAGCCTGCTAGGCAAATTCTCCTACGAGCAGTACTTC. Translation: CASSLLGKFSYEQYF. The full variable domain, completed using reference TRBV5-6 and TRBJ2-7, is DAGVTQSPTHLIKTRGQQVTLRCSPKSGHDTVSWYQQALGQGPQFIFQYYEEEERQRGNFPDRFSGHQFPNYSSELNVNALLLGDSALYLCASSLLGKFSYEQYFGPGTRLTVT.

This clone appeared a single time. The rearrangement uses TRBV7-9 and TRBJ2-1; TRBD2 aligns across 11 bases. Trimming cost V 5 bases and J 4 bases; bases outside gene matches: 4. Germline CDR1 and CDR2: SEHNR and FQNEAQ (reference sequence). There are 15 residues in the CDR3. CDR3 sequence: CASSPGLADYNEQFF. CDR3 bases: TGTGCCAGCAGCCCGGGACTAGCGGATTACAATGAGCAGTTCTTC.

The chain is built from TRBV5-1 and TRBJ1-4; D ambiguous. V was shortened by 1 base and J by 5 bases, with 9 bases between the two germline ends. The CDR3 is 14 residues long. CDR1 is SGHRS, CDR2 YFSETQ, per germline. As DNA, the CDR3 is TGCGCCAGCAGCTTGAATGCAGACAATGAAAAACTGTTTTTT. Its protein is CASSLNADNEKLFF.

The chain employs TRBV19 and TRBJ2-6; a weak D match, TRBD1 (5 bases). Trimming took 3 bases from V and 4 from J, leaving 13 bases between them. CDR1 LNHDA and CDR2 SQIVND come from the germline V gene (reference sequence). CDR3 length: 16 amino acids. CDR3 sequence: CASSILGLQGANVLTF. The CDR3 region has the DNA TGTGCCAGTAGTATCCTGGGGCTTCAGGGGGCCAACGTCCTGACTTTC. The complete variable domain, with remaining parts taken from reference TRBV19 and TRBJ2-6, reads DGGITQSPKYLFRKEGQNVTLSCEQNLNHDAMYWYRQDPGQGLRLIYYSQIVNDFQKGDIAEGYSVSREKKESFPLTVTSAQKNPTAFYLCASSILGLQGANVLTFGAGSRLTVL.

The chain carries TRBV7-3 and TRBJ2-4; 12 bases match TRBD1. This CDR3 region has 19 residues. V was clipped by 0 bases and J by 3 bases; unmatched bases: 9. Germline V gene sequence: CDR1 SGHTA, CDR2 FQGTGA. In DNA, the CDR3 is TGTGCCAGCAGCTTAACGCTCCCCGGGACAGGGGGCAGCAAAAACATTCAGTACTTC. It translates to CASSLTLPGTGGSKNIQYF. The variable domain in full, completed from reference TRBV7-3 and TRBJ2-4, reads GAGVSQTPSNKVTEKGKYVELRCDPISGHTALYWYRQSLGQGPEFLIYFQGTGAADDSGLPNDRFFAVRPEGSVSTLKIQRTERGDSAVYLCASSLTLPGTGGSKNIQYFGAGTRLSVL.

The rearrangement uses TRBV7-8 and TRBJ1-2; D gene ambiguous. This CDR3 is built from 11 residues. V dropped 5 bases and J dropped 8 bases, with 9 bases sitting between them. Germline lookup yields CDR1 SGHVS and CDR2 FQNEAQ. CDR3 nucleotide sequence: TGTGCCAGCAGCCAAGATCACGGCTACACCTTC. Protein sequence: CASSQDHGYTF.